Included here is one T cell receptor beta chain sequence, with context. Method: immunoSEQ multiplex PCR; TCRdb's copy keeps in-frame clones and lacks some. The table records roughly 130,000 clones, about 95% of them present only once. This sample was taken from a study of control samples from healthy donors and cancer patients. The CDR3 totals 14 residues. V was clipped by 5 bases and J by 4 bases, with 13 bases between them. Germline assignment: CDR1 MDHEN and CDR2 SYDVKM. This TCR derives from a man younger than 45 in good health. The chain links TRBV28 to TRBJ2-3, with D possibly being TRBD1 or TRBD2 (5 bases each). Specimen: blood. The CDR3 is CASSQAGSADTQYF. CDR3 coding DNA: TGTGCCAGCAGTCAGGCAGGGAGCGCAGATACGCAGTATTTT.